This TCR beta chain comes out of a study of blood T cell repertoires in COVID-19. Method: immunoSEQ multiplex PCR; TCRdb's copy keeps in-frame clones and lacks some. The sample consists of 250,000 to 400,000 clones, about 90% of them appearing once. In this sample, this clone turned up a few times. The sample comprised peripheral blood. This TCR came from a woman in her 30s with COVID-19, enrolled during active disease.

CDR3 nucleotides: TGTGCCAGCAGCTTAGTGACCAGGGGCTCCGGGGAGCTGTTTTTT. Translated: CASSLVTRGSGELFF. This sequence joins TRBV11-2 and TRBJ2-2; D is perhaps TRBD1 (6 bases). This CDR3 region has 15 residues. V lost 1 base and J 6 bases, leaving 12 bases between the germline ends. Germline V gene lookup returns CDR1 SGHAT and CDR2 FQNNGV.